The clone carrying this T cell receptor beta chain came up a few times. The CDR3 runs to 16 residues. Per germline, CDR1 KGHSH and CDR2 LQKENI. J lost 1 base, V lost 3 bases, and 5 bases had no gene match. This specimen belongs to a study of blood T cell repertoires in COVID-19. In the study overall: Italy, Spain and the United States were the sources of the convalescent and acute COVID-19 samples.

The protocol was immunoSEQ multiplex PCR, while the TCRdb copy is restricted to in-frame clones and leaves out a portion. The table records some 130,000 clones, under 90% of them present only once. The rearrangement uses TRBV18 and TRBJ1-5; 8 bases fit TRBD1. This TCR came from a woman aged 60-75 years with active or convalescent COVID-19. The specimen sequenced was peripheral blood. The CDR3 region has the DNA TGTGCCAGCTCACCGGACAGGGCTGACAGCAATCAGCCCCAGCATTTT. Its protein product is CASSPDRADSNQPQHF.